This T cell receptor beta chain was captured in a study of cytomegalovirus exposure and HLA in healthy donors. Trimming left V 1 base short and J 4 bases short, with 16 bases between. CDR1 ENHRY and CDR2 SYGVKD come from the germline V gene. The CDR3 is made up of 16 amino acids. It was with 60 Vbeta and 13 Jbeta primers that the PCR ran. Assay used: immunoSEQ multiplex PCR; TCRdb lists only in-frame clones, some missing. The sample includes 150,000 to 200,000 clones, roughly 79% seen only once; the top ten take roughly 1.2%. The rearrangement joins TRBV10-3 to TRBJ1-2; a possible D gene is TRBD1 (6 bases). The sequenced sample consisted of PBMCs. The clonotype comes from a woman aged 50 to 60 in good health and CMV-seronegative. The CDR3: CAISELGQFEGYGYTF. CDR3 sequence (DNA): TGTGCCATCAGTGAGTTAGGACAGTTTGAAGGCTATGGCTACACCTTC.